This T cell receptor (beta chain) was documented in a study of T cell changes during pregnancy in multiple sclerosis. Germline V CDR1 and CDR2: SGHTA, FQGNSA. This CDR3 region has 17 residues. J lost 0 bases, V lost 7 bases, and 9 bases had no gene match. This clone was seen a single time. Sequencing used immunoSEQ multiplex PCR; TCRdb keeps in-frame clones, though not all of them. Of about 70,000 clones in the sample, approximately 92% were seen once. The receptor was isolated from a female donor in good health, enrolled as a control in a pregnancy study. Material: CD8+ T cells from peripheral blood mononuclear cells, obtained in the third trimester of pregnancy. The chain uses TRBV7-2 and TRBJ1-6; the match to TRBD1 covers 7 bases. This chain's CDR3 is CASTVRGASSYNSPLHF. DNA for the CDR3: TGTGCCAGCACCGTCAGGGGGGCGAGCTCCTATAATTCACCCCTCCACTTT.